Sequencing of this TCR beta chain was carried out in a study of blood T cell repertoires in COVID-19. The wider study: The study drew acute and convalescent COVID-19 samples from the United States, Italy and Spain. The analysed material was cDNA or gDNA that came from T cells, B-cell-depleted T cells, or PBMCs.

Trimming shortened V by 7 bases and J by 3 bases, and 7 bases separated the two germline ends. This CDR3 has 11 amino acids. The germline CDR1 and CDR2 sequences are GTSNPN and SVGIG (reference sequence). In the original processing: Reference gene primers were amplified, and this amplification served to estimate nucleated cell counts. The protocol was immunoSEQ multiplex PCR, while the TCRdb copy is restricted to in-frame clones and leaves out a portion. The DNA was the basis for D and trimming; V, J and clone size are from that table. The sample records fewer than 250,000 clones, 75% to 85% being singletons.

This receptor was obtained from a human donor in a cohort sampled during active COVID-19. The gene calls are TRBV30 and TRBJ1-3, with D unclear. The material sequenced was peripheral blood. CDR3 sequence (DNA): TGTGCCTCCTTTTATGGAAACACCATATATTTT. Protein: CASFYGNTIYF.